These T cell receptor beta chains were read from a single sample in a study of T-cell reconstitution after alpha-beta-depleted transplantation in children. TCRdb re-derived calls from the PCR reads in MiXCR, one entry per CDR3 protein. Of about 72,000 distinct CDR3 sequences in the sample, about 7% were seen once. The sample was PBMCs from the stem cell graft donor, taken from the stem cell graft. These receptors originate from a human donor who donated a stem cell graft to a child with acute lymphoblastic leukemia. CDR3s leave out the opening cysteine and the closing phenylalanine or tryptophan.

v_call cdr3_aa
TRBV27 ASRATGSPSYEQY
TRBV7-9 ASSFGLGQETQY
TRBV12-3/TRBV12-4 ASSPALAVKF
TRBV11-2 ASSLAGVDTIY
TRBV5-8 SSSRPRGTNQPQH
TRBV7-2 ASSLAGQGTEKLF
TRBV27 ASSVGTGYGYT
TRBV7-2 ASSFGRALGGEQF
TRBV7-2 ASSQLQGTGNTIY
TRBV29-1 SVGPVANTGELF
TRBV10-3 AISVRNQETQY
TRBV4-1 ASSLGLLNTGELF
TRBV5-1 ASSRPGRVNTEAF
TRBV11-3 ASSLRRGADTQY
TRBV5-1 ASSLLSSAGTQY
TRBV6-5 ASSPETGVETQY
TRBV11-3 ASSLGTGIPYEQY
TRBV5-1 ASSSKGLYNEQF
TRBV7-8 ASSLAGQPQH
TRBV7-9 ASSPRELTDTQY
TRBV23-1 APTQIAYNEQF
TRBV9 ASSADSARLRGYT
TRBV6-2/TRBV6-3 ASSPTGINTEAF
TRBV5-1 ASSDPRAWDEKLF
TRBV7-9 ASSLGRIQGRDQPQH
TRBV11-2 ASSLIREPYEQY
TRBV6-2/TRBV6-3 ASSSSDRRSNTEAF
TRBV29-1 SVLTGTNTGELF
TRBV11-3 ASSLRRLHPVP
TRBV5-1 ASSLGNRSPAVTEAF
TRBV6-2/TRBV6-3 ASSYSNRDRASDTQY
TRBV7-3 ASSFGPQTGETQY
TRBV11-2 ASSRATEILNTEAF
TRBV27 ASASSTGGWGEQY
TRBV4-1 ASSQEGGYGYT
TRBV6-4 ASSDAGDPYNEQF
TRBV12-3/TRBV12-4 ASSAKGGSNQPQH
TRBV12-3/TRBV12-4 ASSLGGGGGEQF
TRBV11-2 ASRGDGGNEQF
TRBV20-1 SATKRASYEQY
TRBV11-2 ASSLRWDYTDTQY
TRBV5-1 ASSFGGLGETQY
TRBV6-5 ASSYSRGGTEAF
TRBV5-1 ASSLDPASSYEQY
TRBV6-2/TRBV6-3 ASSFSGGIEAF
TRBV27 ASSLSLQLDEQY
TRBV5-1 ASREGYNEQF